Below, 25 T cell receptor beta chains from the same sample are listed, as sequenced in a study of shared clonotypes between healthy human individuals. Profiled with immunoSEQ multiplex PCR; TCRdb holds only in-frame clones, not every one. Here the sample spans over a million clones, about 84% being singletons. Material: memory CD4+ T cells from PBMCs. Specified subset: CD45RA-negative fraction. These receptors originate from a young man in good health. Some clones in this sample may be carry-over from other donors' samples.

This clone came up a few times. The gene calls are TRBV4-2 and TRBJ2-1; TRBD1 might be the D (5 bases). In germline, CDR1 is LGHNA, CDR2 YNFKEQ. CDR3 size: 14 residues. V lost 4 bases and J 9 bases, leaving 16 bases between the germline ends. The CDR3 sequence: CASSRSGQVSEQFF. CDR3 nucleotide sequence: TGTGCCAGCAGCCGCTCAGGGCAAGTCTCTGAGCAGTTCTTC.

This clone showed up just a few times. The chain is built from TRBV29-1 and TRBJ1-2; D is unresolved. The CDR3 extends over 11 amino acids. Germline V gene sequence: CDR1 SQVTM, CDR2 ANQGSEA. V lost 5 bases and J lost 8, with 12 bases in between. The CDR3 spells CSVTKKGGYTF. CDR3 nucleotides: TGCAGCGTTACTAAGAAAGGGGGCTACACCTTC.

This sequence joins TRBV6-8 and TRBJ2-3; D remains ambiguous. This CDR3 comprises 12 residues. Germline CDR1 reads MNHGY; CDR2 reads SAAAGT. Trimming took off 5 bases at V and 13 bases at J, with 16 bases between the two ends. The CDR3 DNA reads TGTGCCAGCAGTAAAAAAGGGCCAGGTAAGTATTTT. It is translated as CASSKKGPGKYF.

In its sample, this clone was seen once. DNA for the CDR3: TGTGCCAGCAGTGATCAGGGGAGCTATGGCTACACCTTC. It encodes CASSDQGSYGYTF. The V call is TRBV25-1, the J call TRBJ1-2, with D possibly matching TRBD1 (6 bases). V was clipped by 3 bases and J by 4 bases, with 9 bases between them. The V gene's germline CDR1 is MGHDK and CDR2 SYGVNS. This CDR3 region has 13 residues.

The DNA for the CDR3 is TGTGCCAGCAGCTTGGTGTCTGGGGGTGAGCAGTTCTTC. Translating it yields CASSLVSGGEQFF. The chain joins TRBV5-4 to TRBJ2-1; D tentatively reads TRBD1 or TRBD2 (5 bases each). The length of the CDR3 is 13 residues. Germline-derived CDR1 and CDR2 are SGHNT and YYREEE (reference sequence). The germline V and J ends were trimmed by 0 bases and 9 bases, with 10 bases remaining between them. Variable domain in full (rest from reference TRBV5-4 and TRBJ2-1): ETGVTQSPTHLIKTRGQQVTLRCSSQSGHNTVSWYQQALGQGPQFIFQYYREEENGRGNFPPRFSGLQFPNYSSELNVNALELDDSALYLCASSLVSGGEQFFGPGTRLTVL.

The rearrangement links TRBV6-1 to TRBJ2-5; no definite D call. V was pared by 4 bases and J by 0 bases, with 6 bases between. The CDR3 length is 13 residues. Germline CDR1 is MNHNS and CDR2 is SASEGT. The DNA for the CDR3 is TGTGCCAGCAGTGTCGCAGACCAAGAGACCCAGTACTTC. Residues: CASSVADQETQYF.

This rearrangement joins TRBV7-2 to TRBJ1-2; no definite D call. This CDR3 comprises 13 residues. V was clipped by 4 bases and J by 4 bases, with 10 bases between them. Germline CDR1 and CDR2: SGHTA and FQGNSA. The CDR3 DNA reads TGTGCCAGCAGCTCTAACCTGATCTATGGCTACACCTTC. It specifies CASSSNLIYGYTF.

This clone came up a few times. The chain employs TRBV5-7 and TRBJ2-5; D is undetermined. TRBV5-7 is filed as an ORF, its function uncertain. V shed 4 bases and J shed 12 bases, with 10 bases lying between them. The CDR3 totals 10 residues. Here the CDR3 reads CASSPGYKYF. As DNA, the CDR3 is TGTGCCAGCAGCCCCGGGTATAAGTACTTC.

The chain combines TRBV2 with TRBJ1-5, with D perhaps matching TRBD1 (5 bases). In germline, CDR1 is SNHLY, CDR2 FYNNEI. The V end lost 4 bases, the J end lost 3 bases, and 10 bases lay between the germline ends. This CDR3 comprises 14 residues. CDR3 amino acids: CASSVEGLNQPQHF. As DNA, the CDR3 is TGTGCCAGCAGTGTTGAGGGACTCAATCAGCCCCAGCATTTT.

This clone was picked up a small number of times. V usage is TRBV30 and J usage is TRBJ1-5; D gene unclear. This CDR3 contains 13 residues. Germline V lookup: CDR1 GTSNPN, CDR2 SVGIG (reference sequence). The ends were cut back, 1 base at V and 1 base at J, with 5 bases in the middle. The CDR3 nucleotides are TGTGCCTGGAGTGACACGAGCAATCAGCCCCAGCATTTT. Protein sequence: CAWSDTSNQPQHF.

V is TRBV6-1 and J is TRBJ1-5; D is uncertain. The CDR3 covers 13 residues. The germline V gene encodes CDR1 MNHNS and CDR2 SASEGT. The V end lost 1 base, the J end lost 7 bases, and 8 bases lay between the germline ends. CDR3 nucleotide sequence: TGTGCCAGCAGTGAAGGCCTTAGGCAGCCCCAGCATTTT. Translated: CASSEGLRQPQHF.

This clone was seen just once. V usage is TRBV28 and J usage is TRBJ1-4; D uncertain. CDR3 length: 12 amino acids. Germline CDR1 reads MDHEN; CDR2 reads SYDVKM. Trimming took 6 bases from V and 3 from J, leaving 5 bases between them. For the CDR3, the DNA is TGTGCCAGCAGGACCCCTAATGAAAAACTGTTTTTT. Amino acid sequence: CASRTPNEKLFF.

The CDR3 sequence: CSVAFDWGTEAFF. CDR3 in DNA: TGCAGCGTTGCATTCGATTGGGGCACTGAAGCTTTCTTT. The V and J genes are TRBV29-1 and TRBJ1-1; D gene unclear. Germline values: CDR1 SQVTM, CDR2 ANQGSEA. The CDR3 consists of 13 residues. V was cut by 4 bases and J by 4 bases, with 13 bases left in between.

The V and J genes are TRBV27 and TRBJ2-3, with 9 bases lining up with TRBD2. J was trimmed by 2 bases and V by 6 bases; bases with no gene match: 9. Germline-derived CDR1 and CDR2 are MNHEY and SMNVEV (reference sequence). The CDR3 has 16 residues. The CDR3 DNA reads TGTGCCAGCAGCCCCCGGCTAGCGGGAACCACAGATACGCAGTATTTT. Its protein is CASSPRLAGTTDTQYF.

This chain's CDR3 is CASSWGGVLAGGEQFF. As DNA, the CDR3 is TGTGCCAGTAGTTGGGGTGGGGTACTAGCGGGAGGGGAGCAGTTCTTC. The chain employs TRBV19 and TRBJ2-1, with TRBD2 identical over 13 bases. After removal of 5 bases from V and 10 bases from J, the junction contained 11 bases not matched to a gene. Germline V gene sequence: CDR1 LNHDA, CDR2 SQIVND (reference sequence). The CDR3 runs 16 residues.

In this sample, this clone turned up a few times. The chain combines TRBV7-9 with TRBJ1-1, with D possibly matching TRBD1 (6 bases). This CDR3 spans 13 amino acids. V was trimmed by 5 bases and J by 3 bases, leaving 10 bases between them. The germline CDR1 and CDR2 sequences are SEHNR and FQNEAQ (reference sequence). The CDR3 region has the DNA TGTGCCAGCAGCCCAACAGGGCACACTGAAGCTTTCTTT. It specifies CASSPTGHTEAFF.

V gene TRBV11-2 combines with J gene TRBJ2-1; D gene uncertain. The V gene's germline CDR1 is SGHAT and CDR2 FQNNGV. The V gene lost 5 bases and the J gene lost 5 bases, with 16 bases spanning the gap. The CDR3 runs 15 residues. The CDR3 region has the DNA TGTGCCAGCAGCGCCAGCCATGGGATGGACAATGAGCAGTTCTTC. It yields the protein CASSASHGMDNEQFF.

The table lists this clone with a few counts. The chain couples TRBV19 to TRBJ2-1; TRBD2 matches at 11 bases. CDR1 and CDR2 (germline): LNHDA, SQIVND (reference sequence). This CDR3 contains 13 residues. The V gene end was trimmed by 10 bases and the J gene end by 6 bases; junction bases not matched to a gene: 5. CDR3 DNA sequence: TGTGCCATCGGTAGCGGGAGGGTCAATGAGCAGTTCTTC. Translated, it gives CAIGSGRVNEQFF. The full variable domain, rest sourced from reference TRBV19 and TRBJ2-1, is DGGITQSPKYLFRKEGQNVTLSCEQNLNHDAMYWYRQDPGQGLRLIYYSQIVNDFQKGDIAEGYSVSREKKESFPLTVTSAQKNPTAFYLCAIGSGRVNEQFFGPGTRLTVL.

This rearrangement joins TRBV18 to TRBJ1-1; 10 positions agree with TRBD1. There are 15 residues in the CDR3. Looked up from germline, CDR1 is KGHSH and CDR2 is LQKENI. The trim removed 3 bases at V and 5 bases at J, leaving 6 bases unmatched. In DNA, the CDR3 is TGTGCCAGCTCACCTTGGGACAGGGGTCGGACTGAAGCTTTCTTT. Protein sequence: CASSPWDRGRTEAFF.

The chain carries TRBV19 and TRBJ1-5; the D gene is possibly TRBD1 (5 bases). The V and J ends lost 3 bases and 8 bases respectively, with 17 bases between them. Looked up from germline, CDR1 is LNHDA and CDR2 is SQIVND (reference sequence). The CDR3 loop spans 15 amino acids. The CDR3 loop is CASSIFSQGIKPQHF. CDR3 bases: TGTGCCAGTAGTATTTTCTCCCAGGGAATAAAGCCCCAGCATTTT.

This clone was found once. This CDR3 reads CASSVRHLATNEKLFF. DNA of the CDR3: TGTGCCAGCAGTGTAAGACACCTTGCAACTAATGAAAAACTGTTTTTT. The chain links TRBV6-1 to TRBJ1-4; D remains unclear. Germline values: CDR1 MNHNS, CDR2 SASEGT. V was cut by 4 bases and J by 0 bases, with 12 bases left in between. This CDR3 region has 16 residues.

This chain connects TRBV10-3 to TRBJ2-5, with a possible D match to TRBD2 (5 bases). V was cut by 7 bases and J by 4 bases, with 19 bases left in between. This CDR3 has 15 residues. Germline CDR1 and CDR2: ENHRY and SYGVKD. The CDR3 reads CAIKSEGAIGETQYF. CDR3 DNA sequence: TGTGCCATCAAGAGCGAGGGAGCGATTGGAGAGACCCAGTACTTC.

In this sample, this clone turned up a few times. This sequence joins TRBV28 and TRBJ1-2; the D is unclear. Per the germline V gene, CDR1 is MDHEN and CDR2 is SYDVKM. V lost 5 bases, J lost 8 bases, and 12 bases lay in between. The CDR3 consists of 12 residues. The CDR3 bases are TGTGCCAGCAGTCGGTCGTGGGAAGGCTACACCTTC. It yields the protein CASSRSWEGYTF.

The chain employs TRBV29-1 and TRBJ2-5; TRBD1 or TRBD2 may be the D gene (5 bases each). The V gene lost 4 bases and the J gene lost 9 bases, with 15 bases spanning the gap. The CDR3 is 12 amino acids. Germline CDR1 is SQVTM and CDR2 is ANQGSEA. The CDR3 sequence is CSVGGGSAAQYF. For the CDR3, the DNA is TGCAGCGTTGGGGGCGGATCAGCGGCCCAGTACTTC.

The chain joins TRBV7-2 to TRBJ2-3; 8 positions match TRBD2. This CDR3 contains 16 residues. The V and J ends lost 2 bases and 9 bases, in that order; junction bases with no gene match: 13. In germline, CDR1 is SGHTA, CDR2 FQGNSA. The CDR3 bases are TGTGCCAGCAGCTTAACAGCGGGAGACGGCGGGCGGACGCAGTATTTT. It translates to CASSLTAGDGGRTQYF.